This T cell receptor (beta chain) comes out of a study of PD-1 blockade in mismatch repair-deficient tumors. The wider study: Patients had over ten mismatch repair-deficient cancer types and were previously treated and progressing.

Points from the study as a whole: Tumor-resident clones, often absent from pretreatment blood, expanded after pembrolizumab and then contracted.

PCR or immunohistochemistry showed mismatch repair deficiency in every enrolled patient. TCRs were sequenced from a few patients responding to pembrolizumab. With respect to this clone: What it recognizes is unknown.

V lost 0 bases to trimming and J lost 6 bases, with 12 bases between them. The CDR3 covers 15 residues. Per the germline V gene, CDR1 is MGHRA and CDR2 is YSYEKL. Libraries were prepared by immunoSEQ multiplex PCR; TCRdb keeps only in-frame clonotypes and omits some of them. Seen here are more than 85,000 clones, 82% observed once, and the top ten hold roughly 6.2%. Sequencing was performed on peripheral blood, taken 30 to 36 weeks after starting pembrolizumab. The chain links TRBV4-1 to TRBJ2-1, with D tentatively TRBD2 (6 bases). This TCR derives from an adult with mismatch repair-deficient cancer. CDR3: CASSQERRGGNEQFF. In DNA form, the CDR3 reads TGCGCCAGCAGCCAAGAGAGAAGGGGAGGCAATGAGCAGTTCTTC.